The next 20 T cell receptor beta chains were all read from a single sample in a study of post-analysis software for immune sequencing data. General study points: Elevated frequency relative to controls characterized roughly 5 TRBV segments in patients, TRBV5-6, TRBV5-1 and TRBV20-1 among them.

Presence of unique molecular identifiers characterized the TCR beta cDNA libraries. Each CDR3 protein is one row after TCRdb ran MiXCR on the PCR reads. Of about 820,000 distinct CDR3 sequences in the sample, 53% were seen once. Their antigens are not known. Sample: blood. These receptors were obtained from a girl aged 10-17 years with multiple sclerosis.

The chain uses TRBV6-1 and TRBJ1-1; D might be TRBD1 (6 bases). V was trimmed by 11 bases and J by 1 base, leaving 17 bases between them. This CDR3 is 14 amino acids long. Germline assignment: CDR1 MNHNS and CDR2 SASEGT. The CDR3 region is CAASQTGQNTEAFF. CDR3 bases: TGTGCCGCCTCCCAGACAGGCCAGAACACTGAAGCTTTCTTT.

This clonotype was found a few times. CDR3 loop: CSATRASVEETQYF. DNA of the CDR3: TGCAGTGCTACTCGGGCTAGCGTGGAAGAGACCCAGTACTTC. The genes are TRBV20-1 and TRBJ2-5; TRBD2 might be the D (6 bases). V lost 4 bases to trimming and J lost 3 bases, with 15 bases between them. Germline V gene data show CDR1 as DFQATT and CDR2 as SNEGSKA (reference sequence). The CDR3 sequence is 14 residues long.

CDR3 nucleotides: TGTGCCAGCAGTCGGGGACCTGGGGAGCAGTTCTTC. Translated, it gives CASSRGPGEQFF. V usage is TRBV3-1 and J usage is TRBJ2-1; tentatively, D is TRBD1 or TRBD2 (5 bases each). Germline V gene lookup returns CDR1 LGHDT and CDR2 YNNKEL (reference sequence). This CDR3 contains 12 residues. Trimming shortened V by 6 bases and J by 10 bases, and 13 bases separated the two germline ends.

The J gene is TRBJ1-2, the V gene TRBV29-1, with D possibly being TRBD1 (6 bases). The CDR3 length is 14 residues. V lost 6 bases to trimming and J lost 5 bases, with 19 bases between them. Looked up from germline, CDR1 is SQVTM and CDR2 is ANQGSEA. The CDR3 is CSVGGRATLYGYTF. The CDR3 DNA follows: TGCAGCGTCGGGGGCAGGGCGACCTTGTATGGCTACACCTTC.

This clonotype was observed a few times. V gene TRBV6-5 combines with J gene TRBJ2-7; 7 bases line up with TRBD2. The ends lost 4 bases at V and 5 bases at J; junction bases unmatched: 2. There are 12 residues in the CDR3. Germline V gene sequence: CDR1 MNHEY, CDR2 SVGAGI. CDR3 sequence: CASSWTRHEQYF. Written as DNA, the CDR3 is TGTGCCAGCAGTTGGACTAGACACGAGCAGTACTTC.

This clonotype was seen just once. V usage is TRBV12-3 or TRBV12-4 and J usage is TRBJ2-3; 8 bases fit TRBD2. The CDR3 runs 16 residues. Trimming cost V 5 bases and J 2 bases; bases outside gene matches: 9. The CDR3 DNA reads as TGTGCCAGCAGTACATGGCGGGGGGCCTCCACAGATACGCAGTATTTT. Its protein product is CASSTWRGASTDTQYF.

The V and J genes are TRBV5-1 and TRBJ2-1; TRBD2 matches at 7 bases. J lost 4 bases, V lost 2 bases, and 9 bases had no gene match. CDR3 length equals 16 residues. Germline loops: CDR1 SGHRS, CDR2 YFSETQ. The CDR3 DNA follows: TGCGCCAGCAGCTTTACCGTCAGCGGGAATTACAATGAGCAGTTCTTC. Translating gives CASSFTVSGNYNEQFF.

V usage is TRBV6-5 and J usage is TRBJ1-5; D perhaps matches TRBD1 (6 bases). V lost 5 bases, J lost 0 bases, and 11 bases lay in between. CDR3 size: 15 residues. Germline CDR1 reads MNHEY; CDR2 reads SVGAGI. CDR3 coding DNA: TGTGCCAGCAGTCGCGGACAGTATAGCAATCAGCCCCAGCATTTT. It is translated as CASSRGQYSNQPQHF.

The chain has TRBV3-1 and TRBJ2-4; weak D call: TRBD1 (6 bases). V lost 3 bases and J 13 bases, leaving 16 bases between the germline ends. The CDR3 contains 13 residues. Germline-derived CDR1 and CDR2 are LGHDT and YNNKEL (reference sequence). CDR3 sequence: CASSHLRTAEQYF. As DNA, the CDR3 is TGTGCCAGCAGCCATTTGCGGACAGCGGAGCAGTACTTC. Based on the CDR3 plus reference TRBV3-1 and TRBJ2-4, the full variable domain is DTAVSQTPKYLVTQMGNDKSIKCEQNLGHDTMYWYKQDSKKFLKIMFSYNNKELIINETVPNRFSPKSPDKAHLNLHINSLELGDSAVYFCASSHLRTAEQYFGAGTRLSVL.

The gene calls are TRBV6-2 or TRBV6-3 and TRBJ2-3, with a possible D match to TRBD1 (6 bases). The CDR3 has 15 residues. Germline-derived CDR1 and CDR2 are MNHEY and SVGEGT. V was shortened by 6 bases and J by 1 base, with 14 bases between the two germline ends. The CDR3 DNA sequence: TGTGCCAGCAGACGAGGGGGTTCCCGCACAGATACGCAGTATTTT. This gives the protein CASRRGGSRTDTQYF.

The chain combines TRBV6-5 with TRBJ1-2; D not certain. V was cut by 10 bases and J by 1 base, with 13 bases left in between. Germline V gives CDR1 MNHEY, CDR2 SVGAGI. The CDR3 length is 13 residues. CDR3 sequence reads: CATSRSLNYGYTF. CDR3 DNA sequence: TGTGCCACCTCTCGGTCCCTTAACTATGGCTACACCTTC.

The chain employs TRBV7-2 and TRBJ2-7, with D possibly being TRBD1 (6 bases). The V gene's germline CDR1 is SGHTA and CDR2 FQGNSA. V was clipped by 2 bases and J by 7 bases, with 12 bases between them. The CDR3 extends over 13 amino acids. CDR3 sequence: CASSLWAGDEQYF. In DNA form, the CDR3 reads TGTGCCAGCAGCTTATGGGCAGGGGATGAGCAGTACTTC.

This chain links TRBV18 with TRBJ1-2; TRBD1 aligns across 12 bases. The germline V gene encodes CDR1 KGHSH and CDR2 LQKENI. This CDR3 has 16 residues. V gave up 3 bases and J gave up 6 bases; unmatched junction bases: 8. The CDR3 bases are TGTGCCAGCTCACCCTTGTCCGGGACAGGGGGCCATGGCTACACCTTC. Translation gives CASSPLSGTGGHGYTF.

In its sample, this clonotype was seen a few times. The chain employs TRBV9 and TRBJ2-4; TRBD1 is a possible D gene (5 bases). The J call could be wrong; TRBJ2-7 is a better fit for the DNA end. Looked up from germline, CDR1 is SGDLS and CDR2 is YYNGEE. CDR3 length equals 14 residues. CDR3 region: CASSVELGAYEQYF. The CDR3 nucleotides are TGTGCCAGCAGCGTAGAGTTAGGGGCCTACGAGCAGTACTTC.

This chain links TRBV5-6 with TRBJ1-1, with a possible D match to TRBD1 (6 bases). CDR1 and CDR2 (germline): SGHDT, YYEEEE. V was cut by 3 bases and J by 0 bases, with 12 bases left in between. This CDR3 has 15 amino acids. Here the CDR3 DNA reads TGTGCCAGCAGCTCTACGACAGGCATGAACACTGAAGCTTTCTTT. It encodes CASSSTTGMNTEAFF.

The V and J genes are TRBV7-9 and TRBJ2-5; a possible D gene is TRBD1 (6 bases). The CDR3 has 15 amino acids. V was cut by 1 base and J by 1 base, with 10 bases left in between. Germline values: CDR1 SEHNR, CDR2 FQNEAQ (reference sequence). As DNA, the CDR3 is TGTGCCAGCAGCTTAGTTCAGGGGACCCAAGAGACCCAGTACTTC. Encoded protein: CASSLVQGTQETQYF.

This clonotype was seen only a few times. The J gene is TRBJ2-5, the V gene TRBV5-6; D gene unclear. CDR3 length: 15 residues. The germline V gene encodes CDR1 SGHDT and CDR2 YYEEEE. V lost 1 base, J lost 0 bases, and 10 bases lay in between. CDR3 in amino acids: CASSLPRTYQETQYF. The CDR3 bases are TGTGCCAGCAGCTTGCCCAGGACGTACCAAGAGACCCAGTACTTC.

The rearrangement links TRBV10-3 to TRBJ2-5; D is undetermined. This CDR3 is 13 amino acids long. V lost 7 bases to trimming and J lost 1 base, with 10 bases between them. Looked up from germline, CDR1 is ENHRY and CDR2 is SYGVKD. The CDR3 nucleotides are TGTGCCATCACCGCGCACATCCAAGAGACCCAGTACTTC. Residues: CAITAHIQETQYF.

This rearrangement joins TRBV20-1 to TRBJ2-1, with D hard to call. Germline V CDR1 and CDR2: DFQATT, SNEGSKA (reference sequence). The CDR3 extends over 17 amino acids. V shed 0 bases and J shed 9 bases, with 24 bases lying between them. Written as DNA, the CDR3 is TGCAGTGCTAGAGATAGGGCCGATACGTGGTTAAAGGGTGAGCAGTTCTTC. The encoded protein is CSARDRADTWLKGEQFF.

CDR3 amino acids: CAISESGGGGYNEQFF. The DNA for the CDR3 is TGTGCCATCAGTGAGTCTGGCGGGGGAGGCTACAATGAGCAGTTCTTC. The chain couples TRBV10-3 to TRBJ2-1; 7 bases map to TRBD2. Germline trimming cut 0 bases from V and 3 bases from J; bases unmatched to any gene: 5. The CDR3 consists of 16 residues. Per the germline V gene, CDR1 is ENHRY and CDR2 is SYGVKD.